The present T cell receptor (beta chain) was sequenced within a study of CD8+ T cells in alopecia areata. Study summary: Twice a day, 5 to 10 mg of oral tofacitinib was administered to treated patients.

The study's findings and limits: Lesional tissue from the scalp (especially in alopecia totalis/universalis) showed higher clonality than normal scalp. Sequencing of scalp samples also captures resident alphabeta T cells of normal skin.

The treatment is: oral pan-JAK inhibitor, 5-10 mg twice daily. After isolation, RNA underwent reverse transcription to generate cDNA as the sequencing template. Repertoires were generated with immunoSEQ multiplex PCR, while TCRdb's copy carries only in-frame clones and drops some. In the table there are roughly 230,000 clones, less than 50% of which are singletons. A remark on this clone: Its specificity is not known.

The sequence came from a human donor with alopecia areata. Sequences were derived from CD4+ T cells sorted from blood, sampled at roughly week 36, from a patient treated with tofacitinib.

DNA for the CDR3: TGTGCCAGCTCACCAGTCCACGGAGAGCAGTTCTTC. It translates to CASSPVHGEQFF. The rearrangement uses TRBV18 and TRBJ2-1; the D is unclear. The CDR3 totals 12 residues. Deletions cut 2 bases from V and 10 bases from J, with 9 bases between. Looked up from germline, CDR1 is KGHSH and CDR2 is LQKENI.